This TCR beta chain is drawn from a study of cytomegalovirus exposure and HLA in healthy donors. Study-wide findings and caveats: Later analysis associated a missense DCLRE1C variant with TCR beta V- and J-gene trimming. Common viral pathogens seemed to be connected with several of the most significant clusters, according to a later analysis. In a later analysis, HLA-associated TCR beta chains were more clonally expanded than equally common others.

13 Jbeta primers and 60 Vbeta primers were used for the PCR. Per the original data handling: Among the unique TCR beta chains that a later analysis counted, about 81 million in all, 10 million to 11 million were shared. Clones were read by immunoSEQ multiplex PCR, and TCRdb kept only the in-frame ones, dropping some. That table furnishes V, J and clone size, whereas the DNA furnished D and trimming. This sample has 150,000 to 200,000 clones, with over 60% found just once. Germline V gene data show CDR1 as MNHNS and CDR2 as SASEGT. Trimming pared 7 bases from V and 2 bases from J, leaving 8 bases between. This CDR3 comprises 12 residues. Note on this clone: The antigen is not known.

The specimen was PBMCs. The rearrangement links TRBV6-1 to TRBJ1-2, with D perhaps matching TRBD1 (6 bases). The sequence was collected from a girl under 18 in good health and CMV-seronegative. The CDR3 bases are TGTGCCAGCAATGGACAGAACTATGGCTACACCTTC. Translated: CASNGQNYGYTF.